This TCR beta chain stems from a study of blood T cell repertoires in COVID-19. Looking at the study overall: Spain, Italy and the United States supplied samples that represented acute and convalescent COVID-19. PBMCs, B-cell-depleted T cells, or T cells were the source of the cDNA or gDNA that made up the material.

This clone was counted a few times. The study drew participants aged 18 to 89 years from fewer than 30 US areas. Self-reported history from a screening survey and questionnaire set each donor's cohort. Generated by immunoSEQ multiplex PCR, the TCRdb table keeps only in-frame clones and is missing some. The profile covers 200,000 to 250,000 clones, with 80% to 90% appearing a single time and 3% to 3.5% taken by the ten largest. This CDR3 comprises 13 residues. V dropped 2 bases and J dropped 2 bases, with 4 bases sitting between them. The germline V gene encodes CDR1 LNHDA and CDR2 SQIVND (reference sequence).

The V and J genes are TRBV19 and TRBJ1-5; D unresolved. This TCR came from a woman aged 45-65 years in a cohort exposed to, infected with or recovered from COVID-19 (not recorded which). Sequenced sample: PBMCs or T cells enriched from blood (not recorded which). CDR3 in amino acids: CASSIIGNQPQHF. The CDR3 DNA sequence: TGTGCCAGTAGTATAATAGGCAATCAGCCCCAGCATTTT.